This T cell receptor (beta chain) was documented in a study of shared clonotypes between healthy human individuals. Study observations and caveats: Genetic and exposure-history diversity was limited by the few donors.

Details on this clone: Its specificity is not known.

The CDR3 is made up of 12 amino acids. Germline CDR1 is SGHRS and CDR2 is YFSETQ. V shed 4 bases and J shed 3 bases, with 5 bases lying between them. Sequencing was performed on unsorted PBMC DNA using ten immunoSEQ deep assay plates. Per the authors' pipeline: Junction-only immunoSEQ data arrived without quality scores, meaning filtering differed. Assay used: immunoSEQ multiplex PCR; TCRdb lists only in-frame clones, some missing. V, J and clone size reflect that table, while D and trimming were determined from the DNA. The sample yields more than 450,000 clones, around 79% seen once. Those who donated, Caucasian adults without exception, all lived in Nashville, Tennessee.

The sample comprised PBMCs. The chain carries TRBV5-1 and TRBJ2-1, with D unclear. This TCR was sampled from a woman aged 40 to 55 in good health. Some clones in this sample may be carry-over from other donors' samples. CDR3: CASSHNYNEQFF. The CDR3 DNA is TGCGCCAGCAGCCATAACTACAATGAGCAGTTCTTC.